This T cell receptor beta chain came from a study of blood T cells in healthy people across ages. V dropped 4 bases and J dropped 5 bases, with 21 bases sitting between them. This CDR3 has 16 residues. The germline V gene has CDR1 SGHRS and CDR2 YFSETQ. Broader study findings: Naive and antigen-experienced cells were not separated, limiting conclusive comparison.

Then a second PCR, running roughly 7 to 11 cycles, was carried out with a sample-barcoded 5' primer and a J-beta primer mix. A tag from a template-switch adaptor with 12 random nucleotides marked each cDNA molecule. TCRdb analysed the 5' RACE reads with MiXCR anew, one entry per CDR3 protein. The profile shows some 1.7 million distinct CDR3 sequences, approximately 28% of them singletons. Regarding this clonotype: The antigen is not known.

The sequence came from a woman aged 30 to 39 in good health. Material for sequencing was blood. This chain connects TRBV5-1 to TRBJ2-5, with D perhaps TRBD2 (6 bases). The CDR3: CASSPGPGEGGETQYF. The CDR3 coding sequence is TGCGCCAGCAGCCCAGGCCCGGGTGAGGGAGGCGAGACCCAGTACTTC.